This T cell receptor (beta chain) was observed in a study of cytomegalovirus exposure and HLA in healthy donors. Study in general: Within the Caucasian-associated ancestry cluster were more than 75% of the approximately 390 genotyped donors.

This clone was detected a few times. Trimming took off 3 bases at V and 4 bases at J, with 23 bases between the two ends. This CDR3 is built from 18 residues. CDR1 SGHNT and CDR2 YYREEE come from the germline V gene (reference sequence). The PCR used 60 Vbeta and 13 Jbeta primers. Measured with immunoSEQ multiplex PCR; TCRdb has only the in-frame clones, and not every one. The sample records 180,000 or so clones, roughly 8.7% being singletons. The sample consisted of PBMCs. The sequence derives from a woman between 25 and 40 years old in good health and CMV-seropositive. This chain uses TRBV5-4 with TRBJ2-1; D is perhaps TRBD1 (6 bases). CDR3 coding DNA: TGTGCCAGCAGCTGGAAACCCGGGACATCCATGCAGTACAATGAGCAGTTCTTC. This codes for CASSWKPGTSMQYNEQFF.